The clone carrying this T cell receptor beta chain was found a few times. The sample comes from a study of early T cells in non-severe SARS-CoV-2 infection. Looking at the study overall: Bulk RNA taken from unsorted whole blood was sequenced, leaving chains unpaired.

One entry per CDR3 protein results from TCRdb running MiXCR on the 5' RACE reads. The sample records 60,000 to 70,000 distinct CDR3 sequences, 4.9% being singletons. V lost 4 bases and J lost 0, with 7 bases in between. Germline CDR1 MRHNA, CDR2 SNTAGT. The CDR3 has 15 residues. This chain joins TRBV6-4 and TRBJ2-6, with TRBD1 as a possible D gene (5 bases). This TCR was recovered from an adult who was a healthcare worker with PCR-confirmed SARS-CoV-2 infection or an uninfected control (not recorded which). The source material was whole blood. CDR3 loop: CASSVTASGANVLTF. The CDR3 DNA sequence: TGTGCCAGCAGTGTGACAGCCTCTGGGGCCAACGTCCTGACTTTC.